These 14 T cell receptor beta chains originate from one sample sequenced in a study of T-cell memory formation after mild COVID-19. TCRdb re-analysed the 5' RACE reads in MiXCR, keeping a single row per CDR3 protein. This sample has 120,000 or so distinct CDR3 sequences; approximately 5.9% occur once, and the top ten carry about 2.2%. The specimen sequenced was PBMCs or a T cell subset sorted from them (not recorded which). These receptors all stem from an adult woman who had mild COVID-19 (a few samples of this study predate the infection). Cell type and time point are not known.

This clonotype was observed a handful of times. The CDR3 loop is CATSDPTAGAYNEQFF. In nucleotides, the CDR3 is TGTGCCACCAGTGACCCAACGGCGGGGGCATACAATGAGCAGTTCTTC. The V call is TRBV24-1, the J call TRBJ2-1; possibly TRBD2 for D (7 bases). This CDR3 comprises 16 residues. V lost 4 bases, J lost 4 bases, and 16 bases lay in between. Germline lookup yields CDR1 KGHDR and CDR2 SFDVKD.

This clonotype was seen at least ten times. This sequence joins TRBV5-5 and TRBJ2-7; 7 positions agree with TRBD1. The V gene end was trimmed by 3 bases and the J gene end by 0 bases; junction bases not matched to a gene: 6. The CDR3 is 15 residues long. Germline values: CDR1 SGHKS, CDR2 YYEKEE (reference sequence). Written as DNA, the CDR3 is TGTGCCAGCAGCTCGTTACAGGGGCGCTCCTACGAGCAGTACTTC. Its protein is CASSSLQGRSYEQYF.

The gene calls are TRBV7-9 and TRBJ2-3; TRBD2 might be the D (5 bases). The CDR3 is made up of 15 amino acids. V was cut by 1 base and J by 6 bases, with 14 bases left in between. The germline gives CDR1 SEHNR, CDR2 FQNEAQ (reference sequence). This CDR3 is CASSLGLPGTDTQYF. The CDR3 bases are TGTGCCAGCAGCTTAGGACTACCGGGAACCGATACGCAGTATTTT.

V usage is TRBV7-9 and J usage is TRBJ2-3; possibly TRBD1 for D (6 bases). The germline gives CDR1 SEHNR, CDR2 FQNEAQ (reference sequence). This CDR3 is built from 16 residues. Trimming pared 2 bases from V and 3 bases from J, leaving 15 bases between. CDR3 DNA sequence: TGTGCCAGCAGCTTAAGCGAGACAGGAAGAACAGATACGCAGTATTTT. This codes for CASSLSETGRTDTQYF.

The chain couples TRBV29-1 to TRBJ1-1; 9 bases match TRBD1. With V trimmed by 6 bases and J by 6 bases, 11 bases remained unmatched. Germline CDR1 reads SQVTM; CDR2 reads ANQGSEA. There are 14 residues in the CDR3. CDR3 bases: TGCAGCGTGTACAACAGGGGGCTCATTTCTGAAGCTTTCTTT. It codes for CSVYNRGLISEAFF.

The V gene is TRBV3-1, the J gene TRBJ2-3, with D uncertain. CDR1 is LGHDT, CDR2 YNNKEL, per germline (reference sequence). The CDR3 covers 13 residues. Between the trimmed V and J ends, which lost 2 bases and 1 base, there was a span of 4 bases. The CDR3 DNA reads as TGTGCCAGCAGCCAACTAGGCACAGATACGCAGTATTTT. It encodes CASSQLGTDTQYF.

Ten or more counts support this clonotype. The chain joins TRBV20-1 to TRBJ1-2; 7 bases align to TRBD1. From germline, CDR1 is DFQATT and CDR2 SNEGSKA (reference sequence). The junction had 4 bases not matched to a gene; V was cut back by 6 bases and J by 3 bases. There are 12 residues in the CDR3. CDR3 bases: TGCAGTGCAAGCGGGACAGACTATGGCTACACCTTC. This codes for CSASGTDYGYTF.

In this sample, this clonotype turned up many times. This rearrangement joins TRBV7-2 to TRBJ2-3, with 11 bases that match TRBD2. This CDR3 contains 20 residues. J gave up 5 bases and V 5 bases, and 21 bases lay outside the gene matches. The germline V gene has CDR1 SGHTA and CDR2 FQGNSA. For the CDR3, the DNA is TGTGCCAGCAGCGCGCGACGACTAACTAGCGGGAGATATCGCGGAGATACGCAGTATTTT. This codes for CASSARRLTSGRYRGDTQYF.

The rearrangement links TRBV24-1 to TRBJ2-3; possibly TRBD2 for D (5 bases). Trimming removed 4 bases from V and 4 bases from J, with 20 bases in between. Germline lookup yields CDR1 KGHDR and CDR2 SFDVKD. The CDR3 is 17 amino acids. The CDR3 loop is CATSEPTPRKGADTQYF. Here the CDR3 DNA reads TGTGCCACCAGTGAACCGACGCCTAGAAAGGGAGCAGATACGCAGTATTTT.

This clonotype was recorded many times. V and J are TRBV24-1 and TRBJ2-5; the match to TRBD1 covers 8 bases. The junction had 8 bases not matched to a gene; V was cut back by 4 bases and J by 5 bases. CDR1 is KGHDR, CDR2 SFDVKD, per germline. The length of the CDR3 is 15 residues. The chain's CDR3 is CATSDSRTGTETQYF. The CDR3 nucleotides are TGTGCCACCAGTGACTCCCGGACAGGGACGGAGACCCAGTACTTC.

This clonotype has a count of ten or more. This chain joins TRBV6-5 and TRBJ1-5, with 7 positions matching TRBD1. Germline CDR1 is MNHEY and CDR2 is SVGAGI. The junction had 4 bases not matched to a gene; V was cut back by 6 bases and J by 5 bases. The CDR3 runs 13 residues. The CDR3 DNA reads TGTGCCAGCAGGACAGGGCGAGATCAGCCCCAGCATTTT. Its translation: CASRTGRDQPQHF.

Many counts were recorded for this clonotype. The chain carries TRBV29-1 and TRBJ2-3; D gene ambiguous. Germline V gene lookup returns CDR1 SQVTM and CDR2 ANQGSEA. The ends were cut back, 5 bases at V and 5 bases at J, with 14 bases in the middle. The CDR3 is 13 amino acids. The CDR3 region has the DNA TGCAGCGTTCAGTGGTTGCGAGTAGATACGCAGTATTTT. Encoded protein: CSVQWLRVDTQYF.

This clonotype was detected ten times or more. The DNA of the CDR3 is TGTGCCAGCAGCTTAGCACGCTGGTTTGAGACTAGCACAGATACGCAGTATTTT. Residues: CASSLARWFETSTDTQYF. The chain carries TRBV7-9 and TRBJ2-3, with no clear D. Trimming cost V 0 bases and J 0 bases, with 16 bases left between them. This CDR3 is built from 18 residues. CDR1 and CDR2 (germline): SEHNR, FQNEAQ (reference sequence).

In its sample, this clonotype was seen many times. The chain couples TRBV5-6 to TRBJ2-7, with TRBD1 identical over 8 bases. The CDR3 is 16 amino acids. From germline, CDR1 is SGHDT and CDR2 YYEEEE. V was pared by 3 bases and J by 4 bases, with 12 bases of the junction left unmatched. In DNA, the CDR3 is TGTGCCAGCAGCTGGGGTCCGTTAGGACAGGGATACGAGCAGTACTTC. Residues: CASSWGPLGQGYEQYF.